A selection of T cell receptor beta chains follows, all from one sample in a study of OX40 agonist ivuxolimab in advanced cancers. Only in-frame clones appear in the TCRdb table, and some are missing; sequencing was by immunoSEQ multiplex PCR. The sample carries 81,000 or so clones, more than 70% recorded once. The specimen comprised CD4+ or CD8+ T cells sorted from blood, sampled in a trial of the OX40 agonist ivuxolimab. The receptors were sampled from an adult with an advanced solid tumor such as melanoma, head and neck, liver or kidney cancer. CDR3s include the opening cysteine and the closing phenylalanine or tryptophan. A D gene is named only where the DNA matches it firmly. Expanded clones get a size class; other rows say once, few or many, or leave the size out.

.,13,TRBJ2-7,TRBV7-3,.,CASSSLTAGEQYF,TGTGCCAGCAGCTCCCTCACTGCTGGCGAGCAGTACTTC
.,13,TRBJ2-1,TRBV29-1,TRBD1,CSVYRGSYNEQFF,TGCAGCGTCTACAGGGGTTCCTACAATGAGCAGTTCTTC
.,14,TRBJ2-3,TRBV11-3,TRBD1,CASSSDRAVDTQYF,TGTGCCAGCAGCTCGGACAGGGCGGTAGATACGCAGTATTTT
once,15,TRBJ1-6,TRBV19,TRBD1,CASGWAGQGNSPLHF,TGTGCCAGTGGGTGGGCTGGACAGGGAAATTCACCCCTCCACTTT
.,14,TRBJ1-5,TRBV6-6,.,CASSYRGGDQPQHF,TGTGCCAGCAGTTACAGGGGAGGGGATCAGCCCCAGCATTTT
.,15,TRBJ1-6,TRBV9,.,CASSPRGSYNSPLHF,TGTGCCAGCAGTCCGCGGGGTTCCTATAATTCACCCCTCCACTTT
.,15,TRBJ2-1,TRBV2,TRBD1,CASIFGGTGGLEQFF,TGTGCCAGCATTTTCGGAGGGACAGGGGGACTTGAGCAGTTCTTC
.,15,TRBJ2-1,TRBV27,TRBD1,CASRGGQGSYNEQFF,TGTGCCAGCAGGGGGGGACAGGGGTCCTACAATGAGCAGTTCTTC
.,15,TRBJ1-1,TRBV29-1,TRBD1,CSVGQGVVGGTEAFF,TGCAGCGTTGGACAGGGGGTTGTTGGTGGCACTGAAGCTTTCTTT
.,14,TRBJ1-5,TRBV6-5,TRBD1,CASRTTGGNQPQHF,TGTGCCAGCAGGACCACAGGGGGCAATCAGCCCCAGCATTTT
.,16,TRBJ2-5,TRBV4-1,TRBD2,CASSFRSGGPQETQYF,TGCGCCAGCAGCTTTCGCTCGGGGGGGCCCCAAGAGACCCAGTACTTC
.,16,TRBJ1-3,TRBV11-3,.,CASSLRGQTPGNTIYF,TGTGCCAGCAGCCTCCGAGGACAAACTCCTGGAAACACCATATATTTT
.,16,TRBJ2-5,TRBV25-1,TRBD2,CASSDPSGGVRETQYF,TGTGCCAGCAGTGACCCCTCGGGGGGAGTCCGAGAGACCCAGTACTTC
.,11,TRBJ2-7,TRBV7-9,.,CASSSYYEQYF,TGTGCCAGCAGCTCCTACTACGAGCAGTACTTC
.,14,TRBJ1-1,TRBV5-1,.,CASSLDRVGTEAFF,TGCGCCAGCAGCTTGGACCGGGTGGGAACTGAAGCTTTCTTT
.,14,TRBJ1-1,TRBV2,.,CASSVEVLNTEAFF,TGTGCCAGCAGTGTTGAGGTTCTGAACACTGAAGCTTTCTTT
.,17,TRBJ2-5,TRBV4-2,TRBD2,CASSQRTSGQYQETQYF,TGTGCCAGCAGCCAAAGGACTAGCGGGCAGTACCAAGAGACCCAGTACTTC